This is a list of T cell receptor beta chains from one sample in a study of blood T cell repertoires in COVID-19. Sequenced by immunoSEQ multiplex PCR; TCRdb stores in-frame clones only, minus some. Of some 220,000 clones in the sample, 75% to 85% were seen once. The specimen was peripheral blood. The origin of the receptors is a woman between 65 and 79 years old with COVID-19, enrolled during active disease. CDR3s include the opening cysteine and the closing phenylalanine or tryptophan. The D gene is left open where the match is weak. For some rows the clone size is stated as once, few or many, or as a class when expanded; others skip it.

cdr3_aa,cdr3_nt,clone_size,d_call,v_call,j_call
CASSENRWAYGYTF,TGTGCCAGCAGTGAGAACCGCTGGGCATATGGCTACACCTTC,few,.,TRBV2,TRBJ1-2
CASSRNRGTEAFF,TGTGCCAGCAGCAGAAACAGGGGCACTGAAGCTTTCTTT,once,TRBD1,TRBV6-5,TRBJ1-1
CASSQKTGSGEKLFF,TGTGCCAGCAGCCAAAAGACAGGGTCCGGTGAAAAACTGTTTTTT,.,TRBD1,TRBV14,TRBJ1-4
CAISEGGTGGNQPQHF,TGTGCCATCAGTGAGGGGGGGACAGGGGGCAATCAGCCCCAGCATTTT,.,TRBD1,TRBV10-3,TRBJ1-5
CASSPSGTGVGSYEQYF,TGCGCCAGCAGCCCCTCCGGGACAGGGGTGGGGTCCTACGAGCAGTACTTC,.,TRBD1,TRBV5-1,TRBJ2-7
CASSSLGRGDTEAFF,TGTGCCAGCTCCTCCTTGGGGCGCGGTGACACTGAAGCTTTCTTT,.,.,TRBV18,TRBJ1-1
CSAILAGGRGEQFF,TGCAGCGCCATACTAGCGGGAGGGCGGGGTGAGCAGTTCTTC,.,TRBD2,TRBV29-1,TRBJ2-1
CASTMEGYNQPQHF,TGTGCCAGCACCATGGAGGGGTACAATCAGCCCCAGCATTTT,.,.,TRBV28,TRBJ1-5
CASRNGVFGADTQYF,TGTGCCAGCAGGAACGGGGTTTTCGGGGCAGATACGCAGTATTTT,.,.,TRBV2,TRBJ2-3
CASSNFRGGAFF,TGTGCCAGCAGTAACTTCAGGGGCGGAGCTTTCTTT,.,.,TRBV28,TRBJ1-1
CASSSRGSYGYTF,TGTGCCAGCAGCTCAAGGGGGTCCTATGGCTACACCTTC,.,.,TRBV12-3/TRBV12-4,TRBJ1-2
CASSDRQGNTEAFF,TGTGCCAGCAGTGATCGACAGGGGAACACTGAAGCTTTCTTT,.,TRBD1,TRBV6-2/TRBV6-3,TRBJ1-1
CASSLQGLALNTGELFF,TGTGCCAGCAGCTTACAGGGACTAGCGTTGAACACCGGGGAGCTGTTTTTT,.,TRBD2,TRBV7-2,TRBJ2-2
CASIPSLGQARSGANVLTF,TGTGCCAGCATTCCATCCCTTGGGCAGGCTCGCTCTGGGGCCAACGTCCTGACTTTC,.,.,TRBV28,TRBJ2-6
CASRSRVTYEQYF,TGTGCCAGCCGGTCCCGGGTTACTTACGAGCAGTACTTC,few,.,TRBV28,TRBJ2-7
CASSMGGANQPQHF,TGTGCCAGCAGCATGGGGGGGGCAAATCAGCCCCAGCATTTT,.,.,TRBV2,TRBJ1-5
CASSPYRTSGAGDTQYF,TGTGCCAGCAGCCCCTACCGGACTAGCGGGGCCGGAGATACGCAGTATTTT,.,TRBD2,TRBV7-2,TRBJ2-3
CASSRRDSGNTIYF,TGTGCCAGCAGCCGCCGGGACAGTGGAAACACCATATATTTT,.,TRBD1,TRBV14,TRBJ1-3
CASSQARTSGVYNEQFF,TGTGCCAGCAGCCAAGCCCGGACTAGCGGCGTTTACAATGAGCAGTTCTTC,.,TRBD2,TRBV3-1/TRBV3-2,TRBJ2-1
CASSRNTGKEVGYTF,TGTGCCAGCAGCAGGAATACAGGCAAAGAGGTTGGCTACACCTTC,.,.,TRBV28,TRBJ1-2
CASSQPTGTNYGYTF,TGTGCCAGCTCACAGCCTACAGGGACTAACTATGGCTACACCTTC,once,.,TRBV18,TRBJ1-2
CASSQDLAGDSYIYEQYF,TGCGCCAGCAGCCAAGATCTAGCGGGAGATTCCTACATTTACGAGCAGTACTTC,.,TRBD2,TRBV4-3,TRBJ2-7
CASSEALRVQYF,TGTGCCAGCAGTGAAGCGCTGAGGGTGCAGTACTTC,.,.,TRBV2,TRBJ2-7
CASSPPDSPTNEKLFF,TGTGCCAGCTCACCACCCGACAGCCCAACTAATGAAAAACTGTTTTTT,.,.,TRBV18,TRBJ1-4
CASSGAGYSNEQYF,TGCGCCAGCAGCGGAGCAGGGTACTCTAACGAGCAGTACTTC,.,.,TRBV5-1,TRBJ2-7
CSGERDRGQGEQFF,TGCAGCGGCGAGAGGGACAGGGGGCAAGGTGAGCAGTTCTTC,.,TRBD1,TRBV29-1,TRBJ2-1
CATSDPRTAYYGYTF,TGTGCCACCAGTGATCCACGGACAGCCTACTATGGCTACACCTTC,.,.,TRBV24-1,TRBJ1-2
CASSLDGGSPLHF,TGTGCCAGCAGCTTAGATGGGGGGTCACCCCTCCACTTT,many,.,TRBV7-2,TRBJ1-6
CASRKNLAKETQYF,TGTGCCAGTAGGAAGAACCTAGCGAAGGAGACCCAGTACTTC,.,.,TRBV19,TRBJ2-5
CASSLGGSTDTQYF,TGTGCCAGCAGCTTAGGAGGCAGCACAGATACGCAGTATTTT,.,.,TRBV11-3,TRBJ2-3
CASSPRDRGRTGELFF,TGTGCCAGTAGTCCCCGGGACAGGGGGCGCACCGGGGAGCTGTTTTTT,.,TRBD1,TRBV19,TRBJ2-2
CASSVGGKQGVAAFF,TGTGCCAGCAGCGTAGGAGGGAAACAGGGCGTGGCTGCTTTCTTT,.,.,TRBV9,TRBJ1-1
CASSAPGQGAYEQYF,TGTGCCAGCAGTGCACCGGGACAGGGAGCCTACGAGCAGTACTTC,.,TRBD1,TRBV27,TRBJ2-7
CASSTWTGKEELFF,TGTGCCAGCAGTACCTGGACAGGGAAGGAGGAGCTGTTTTTT,.,TRBD1,TRBV28,TRBJ2-2
CASSQRSGTSGSPTGELFF,TGTGCCAGCAGCCAACGATCCGGGACTAGCGGGAGCCCAACCGGGGAGCTGTTTTTT,.,TRBD2,TRBV3-1/TRBV3-2,TRBJ2-2
CASSPSLAGTYEQYF,TGTGCCAGCAGCCCGTCCCTAGCGGGGACCTACGAGCAGTACTTC,.,TRBD2,TRBV25-1,TRBJ2-7
CASSRDTEAFF,TGTGCCAGCAGTCGAGACACTGAAGCTTTCTTT,.,.,TRBV6-5,TRBJ1-1
CASSFRLAGHEQFF,TGTGCCAGCAGCTTCCGACTAGCGGGTCATGAGCAGTTCTTC,.,TRBD2,TRBV5-4,TRBJ2-1
CSASSPSRPSTEQYF,TGCAGTGCTAGTTCCCCCTCCCGTCCTAGTACCGAGCAGTACTTC,.,.,TRBV20-1,TRBJ2-7
CASSPSRSSGKETQYF,TGTGCCAGCTCTCCCAGTAGGTCTAGCGGGAAAGAGACCCAGTACTTC,.,TRBD2,TRBV18,TRBJ2-5
CASSPTLRGTGELFF,TGCGCCAGCAGCCCGACCCTCCGAGGCACCGGGGAGCTGTTTTTT,.,.,TRBV4-1,TRBJ2-2
CASSIVGKVGGGYTF,TGTGCCAGTAGTATTGTGGGGAAGGTCGGGGGTGGCTACACCTTC,few,.,TRBV19,TRBJ1-2
CASSLEEGLGLMNTEAFF,TGTGCCAGCAGCTTAGAGGAAGGGCTGGGACTCATGAACACTGAAGCTTTCTTT,.,.,TRBV11-2,TRBJ1-1
CAAKKAGVTNEKLFF,TGTGCCGCTAAGAAGGCGGGGGTAACTAATGAAAAACTGTTTTTT,.,.,TRBV27,TRBJ1-4
CASSSTGIEAQPQHF,TGTGCCAGTAGTTCTACAGGGATTGAGGCTCAGCCCCAGCATTTT,once,.,TRBV19,TRBJ1-5
CASSTPGQGLTGELFF,TGTGCCAGTAGTACCCCGGGACAGGGACTAACCGGGGAGCTGTTTTTT,.,TRBD1,TRBV19,TRBJ2-2
CASSQVNRQGDGYTF,TGCGCCAGCAGCCAAGTGAACAGGCAAGGGGATGGCTACACCTTC,.,.,TRBV4-3,TRBJ1-2
CASSLEGGGGNQPQHF,TGTGCCAGCAGCTTAGAAGGGGGCGGTGGCAATCAGCCCCAGCATTTT,once,TRBD1,TRBV7-9,TRBJ1-5
CAWSPRSGNTIYF,TGTGCCTGGAGTCCACGGTCTGGAAACACCATATATTTT,once,.,TRBV30,TRBJ1-3
CATSRDPSGSREQYF,TGTGCCACCAGCAGAGATCCTAGCGGGAGTCGCGAGCAGTACTTC,once,TRBD2,TRBV15,TRBJ2-7
CASSLGVTGHGYTF,TGTGCCAGCAGCTTAGGCGTCACAGGGCACGGCTACACCTTC,.,.,TRBV7-9,TRBJ1-2
CASSGAGVLYSEQFF,TGTGCCAGCAGTGGAGCGGGAGTCTTATATAGTGAGCAGTTCTTC,.,TRBD2,TRBV28,TRBJ2-1
CASSLGLAGGEETQYF,TGCGCCAGCAGCTTAGGACTAGCGGGAGGTGAAGAGACCCAGTACTTC,.,TRBD2,TRBV5-1,TRBJ2-5
CASSQEGTGTDTQYF,TGCGCCAGCAGCCAAGAAGGGACAGGCACAGATACGCAGTATTTT,.,TRBD1,TRBV4-3,TRBJ2-3